The clone carrying this T cell receptor beta chain was seen once. Germline V gives CDR1 MNHEY, CDR2 SMNVEV (reference sequence). Trimming pared 6 bases from V and 0 bases from J, leaving 18 bases between. This CDR3 region has 16 residues. The data stem from a study of blood T cell repertoires in COVID-19. Study at large: COVID-19 samples, acute and convalescent, were from the United States, Italy and Spain.

This table comes from immunoSEQ multiplex PCR, and its TCRdb copy is limited to in-frame clones, with some not included. Here the sample spans over 150,000 clones, 65% to 90% being singletons. The gene calls are TRBV27 and TRBJ2-7; D possibly corresponds to TRBD2 (6 bases). Sequenced: peripheral blood. This clonotype originated in a man aged 45-65 years with active or convalescent COVID-19. CDR3 coding DNA: TGTGCCAGCAGCTTAAAGGAGGCGGGGAGCTCCTACGAGCAGTACTTC. Translation gives CASSLKEAGSSYEQYF.